These 32 T cell receptor beta chains originate from one sample sequenced in a study of OX40 agonist ivuxolimab in advanced cancers. Clones were sequenced by immunoSEQ multiplex PCR, and TCRdb holds only the in-frame ones, with some missing. Of tens of thousands of clones listed, approximately 90% are singletons. The sequencing used CD4+ or CD8+ T cells sorted from blood, collected in a trial of the OX40 agonist ivuxolimab. These receptors were obtained from an adult with an advanced solid tumor such as melanoma, head and neck, liver or kidney cancer.

The chain joins TRBV19 to TRBJ2-5; 7 bases match TRBD2. Trimming took 4 bases from V and 2 from J; bases not matched to a gene: 10. The CDR3 has 16 residues. Germline CDR1 is LNHDA and CDR2 is SQIVND (reference sequence). The CDR3 DNA follows: TGTGCCAGTAGTAACCCCCGGGCGGGGGTTCAAGAGACCCAGTACTTC. Protein: CASSNPRAGVQETQYF.

The sample holds one count of this clone. The chain recombines TRBV27 with TRBJ1-1, with 8 nucleotides matching TRBD1. CDR1 is MNHEY and CDR2 is SMNVEV in the germline V gene (reference sequence). The trim removed 4 bases at V and 3 bases at J, leaving 16 bases unmatched. The CDR3 totals 18 residues. The CDR3 nucleotides are TGTGCCAGCAGTTCCTACCTACAGGGGGGCGGAGGGGACACTGAAGCTTTCTTT. Translated, it gives CASSSYLQGGGGDTEAFF.

Note on this clone: The same CDR3 arises from other DNA sequences in this sample as well. The chain carries TRBV5-1 and TRBJ2-5, with 10 bases matching TRBD2. The CDR3 covers 16 residues. Germline V gene data show CDR1 as SGHRS and CDR2 as YFSETQ. After removal of 0 bases from V and 1 base from J, the junction contained 3 bases not matched to a gene. The CDR3 protein is CASSLEASGGQETQYF. CDR3 in DNA: TGCGCCAGCAGCTTGGAGGCTAGCGGGGGCCAAGAGACCCAGTACTTC.

V gene TRBV2 combines with J gene TRBJ1-2; D remains ambiguous. The CDR3 covers 15 residues. V dropped 6 bases and J dropped 0 bases, with 14 bases sitting between them. Germline CDR1 is SNHLY and CDR2 is FYNNEI. CDR3 sequence: CASREGPRANYGYTF. The CDR3 region has the DNA TGTGCCAGCAGGGAGGGCCCTCGAGCTAACTATGGCTACACCTTC.

The chain links TRBV19 to TRBJ2-7; D might be TRBD1 (6 bases). V was clipped by 3 bases and J by 0 bases, with 15 bases between them. The CDR3 loop spans 16 amino acids. CDR1 is LNHDA, CDR2 SQIVND, per germline (reference sequence). Here the CDR3 reads CASSMDRTTFSYEQYF. CDR3 DNA: TGTGCCAGTAGTATGGACAGAACGACTTTCTCCTACGAGCAGTACTTC.

The chain employs TRBV19 and TRBJ1-5; D ambiguous. Per the germline V gene, CDR1 is LNHDA and CDR2 is SQIVND (reference sequence). The CDR3 totals 14 residues. V was clipped by 3 bases and J by 8 bases, with 14 bases between them. CDR3 sequence: CASSIEMVWKPQHF. CDR3 sequence (DNA): TGTGCCAGTAGTATCGAAATGGTTTGGAAGCCCCAGCATTTT.

The chain couples TRBV7-3 to TRBJ1-2; D is possibly TRBD1 (6 bases). The CDR3 is 16 residues long. V dropped 5 bases and J dropped 6 bases, with 22 bases sitting between them. Per germline, CDR1 SGHTA and CDR2 FQGTGA. Written as DNA, the CDR3 is TGTGCCAGCAGCCCTCGTGAACAGGGACTGTACGATGGCTACACCTTC. Encoded protein: CASSPREQGLYDGYTF.

The chain has TRBV28 and TRBJ2-5; TRBD1 agrees at 7 bases. This CDR3 has 13 residues. The V and J ends lost 5 bases and 9 bases, in that order; junction bases with no gene match: 9. CDR1 and CDR2 from the germline V gene are MDHEN and SYDVKM. The CDR3 here is CASSVRQGWAQYF. The CDR3, as DNA: TGTGCCAGCAGTGTCCGACAGGGATGGGCCCAGTACTTC.

The chain links TRBV29-1 to TRBJ1-2; D is unresolved. CDR3 size: 12 residues. Germline CDR1 and CDR2: SQVTM and ANQGSEA. Deletions cut 0 bases from V and 6 bases from J, with 8 bases between. The CDR3 DNA follows: TGCAGCGTTGAAGATCCTGCGGATGGCTACACCTTC. Translation: CSVEDPADGYTF.

The chain links TRBV29-1 to TRBJ2-5; TRBD1 might be the D (5 bases). This CDR3 region has 12 residues. V was cut by 5 bases and J by 2 bases, with 9 bases left in between. CDR1 SQVTM and CDR2 ANQGSEA come from the germline V gene. CDR3 sequence reads: CSVRPGQETQYF. The CDR3 DNA sequence: TGCAGCGTTCGGCCAGGGCAAGAGACCCAGTACTTC.

This chain joins TRBV2 and TRBJ1-2; TRBD1 matches at 9 bases. The ends lost 3 bases at V and 7 bases at J; junction bases unmatched: 6. Germline lookup yields CDR1 SNHLY and CDR2 FYNNEI. The CDR3 extends over 14 amino acids. The CDR3 region is CASSETGQGGGYTF. CDR3 sequence (DNA): TGTGCCAGCAGTGAGACGGGACAGGGAGGTGGCTACACCTTC.

V and J are TRBV11-2 and TRBJ2-5; D might be TRBD1 or TRBD2, each matching 5 bases. The CDR3 covers 15 residues. The V end lost 0 bases, the J end lost 3 bases, and 11 bases lay between the germline ends. CDR1 is SGHAT, CDR2 FQNNGV, per germline. The DNA of the CDR3 is TGTGCCAGCAGCTTAGATCACGGGGCCGAAGAGACCCAGTACTTC. Translating gives CASSLDHGAEETQYF.

The chain recombines TRBV5-5 with TRBJ2-1, with D uncertain. V was pared by 3 bases and J by 8 bases, with 21 bases between. Germline values: CDR1 SGHKS, CDR2 YYEKEE (reference sequence). The CDR3 has 16 residues. The chain's CDR3 is CASSSSTYQPSDEQFF. In DNA, the CDR3 is TGTGCCAGCAGCTCCTCGACATACCAGCCCAGCGATGAGCAGTTCTTC.

V usage is TRBV10-3 and J usage is TRBJ2-7, with 9 bases identical to TRBD1. Germline V lookup: CDR1 ENHRY, CDR2 SYGVKD. CDR3 length equals 15 residues. V lost 2 bases and J lost 7; bases outside the gene matches: 9. CDR3 DNA sequence: TGTGCCATCAGTGAGGTCGGGACAGGGCACGAGGAGCAGTACTTC. It is translated as CAISEVGTGHEEQYF.

The chain carries TRBV9 and TRBJ2-3; D may be TRBD2 (5 bases). From germline, CDR1 is SGDLS and CDR2 YYNGEE. The CDR3 totals 15 residues. Trimming pared 5 bases from V and 2 bases from J, leaving 15 bases between. CDR3 loop: CASRSEAADTDTQYF. The CDR3 DNA sequence: TGTGCCAGCAGAAGCGAAGCGGCCGACACAGATACGCAGTATTTT.

The genes are TRBV18 and TRBJ2-1; 7 bases are shared with TRBD2. CDR3 length: 13 amino acids. V dropped 3 bases and J dropped 6; count of bases not matched to a gene: 2. CDR1 is KGHSH, CDR2 LQKENI, per germline. For the CDR3, the DNA is TGTGCCAGCTCACCTGGGGAGGGCAATGAGCAGTTCTTC. This gives the protein CASSPGEGNEQFF.

The CDR3 loop reads CASSPRDRASYEQYF. In DNA, the CDR3 is TGTGCCAGCAGCCCGAGGGACAGGGCCTCCTACGAGCAGTACTTC. V and J are TRBV7-6 and TRBJ2-7, with 9 bases fitting TRBD1. Trimming cost V 5 bases and J 0 bases; bases outside gene matches: 5. This CDR3 has 15 residues. CDR1 and CDR2 (germline): SGHVS, FNYEAQ.

J is TRBJ1-2 and V is TRBV30; TRBD1 is a possible D gene (5 bases). Deletions cut 3 bases from V and 3 bases from J, with 14 bases between. The CDR3 runs to 14 residues. The germline V gene encodes CDR1 GTSNPN and CDR2 SVGIG (reference sequence). The CDR3 DNA reads as TGTGCCTGGAGGTCCGGGGCAGCACACTATGGCTACACCTTC. Protein sequence: CAWRSGAAHYGYTF.

The chain uses TRBV30 and TRBJ1-1, with 7 bases fitting TRBD1. This CDR3 comprises 15 residues. Germline lookup yields CDR1 GTSNPN and CDR2 SVGIG (reference sequence). V shed 8 bases, J shed 2 bases, and the junction held 14 bases outside the gene matches. The CDR3 region is CAGRKQGIENTEAFF. The CDR3 coding sequence is TGTGCCGGGCGCAAACAGGGGATTGAAAACACTGAAGCTTTCTTT.

The chain recombines TRBV4-3 with TRBJ2-7; possible D gene TRBD1, 6 bases. The CDR3 is 16 residues long. Looked up from germline, CDR1 is LGHNA and CDR2 is YSLEER. V was trimmed by 1 base and J by 2 bases, leaving 15 bases between them. The CDR3, as DNA: TGCGCCAGCAGCCAAGCTTACAGGGATAGCGCCTACGAGCAGTACTTC. Translation gives CASSQAYRDSAYEQYF.

The chain couples TRBV6-4 to TRBJ2-6, with TRBD2 matching 7 bases. V was pared by 3 bases and J by 2 bases, with 7 bases of the junction left unmatched. CDR3 size: 17 residues. Germline V gene lookup returns CDR1 MRHNA and CDR2 SNTAGT. The CDR3 DNA is TGTGCCAGCAGTGAGATGCCCCGGGGGGCTGGGGCCAACGTCCTGACTTTC. It is translated as CASSEMPRGAGANVLTF.

In the case of this clone: Different DNA sequences within this sample yield the same CDR3. The chain has TRBV27 and TRBJ2-7, with TRBD1 matching 8 bases. CDR3 length: 13 residues. Germline V CDR1 and CDR2: MNHEY, SMNVEV (reference sequence). The ends lost 5 bases at V and 4 bases at J; junction bases unmatched: 4. CDR3: CASSPRGLYEQYF. In DNA, the CDR3 is TGTGCCAGCAGTCCCAGGGGGCTTTACGAGCAGTACTTC.

This chain uses TRBV4-3 with TRBJ2-1, with TRBD2 identical over 9 bases. CDR3 length: 17 amino acids. V lost 0 bases to trimming and J lost 8 bases; unmatched junction nucleotides: 11. Germline V gene sequence: CDR1 LGHNA, CDR2 YSLEER. CDR3 sequence: CASSQERGGGAGDEQFF. In nucleotides, the CDR3 is TGCGCCAGCAGCCAAGAGCGCGGCGGGGGGGCCGGCGATGAGCAGTTCTTC.

This rearrangement joins TRBV6-1 to TRBJ1-5; D is undetermined. The germline gives CDR1 MNHNS, CDR2 SASEGT. Trimming left V 2 bases short and J 2 bases short, with 7 bases between. The length of the CDR3 is 14 residues. CDR3: CASSEKPRNQPQHF. DNA of the CDR3: TGTGCCAGCAGTGAAAAGCCCCGCAATCAGCCCCAGCATTTT.

The V and J genes are TRBV27 and TRBJ2-5; the match to TRBD2 covers 7 bases. The V segment lost 5 bases and the J segment 4 bases; nucleotides outside the gene matches: 7. Germline CDR1 MNHEY, CDR2 SMNVEV (reference sequence). The CDR3 extends over 14 amino acids. CDR3 DNA sequence: TGTGCCAGCAGTAGCGGGACTGACGTAGAGACCCAGTACTTC. Protein product: CASSSGTDVETQYF.

Only a few counts were recorded for this clone. The chain links TRBV19 to TRBJ1-5, with a possible D match to TRBD1 (6 bases). Germline-derived CDR1 and CDR2 are LNHDA and SQIVND (reference sequence). The CDR3 is 12 residues long. Trimming shortened V by 5 bases and J by 8 bases, and 10 bases separated the two germline ends. CDR3 in DNA: TGTGCCAGTAGTCTCCGGACAGAGCCCCAGCATTTT. Its protein product is CASSLRTEPQHF.

The gene calls are TRBV5-1 and TRBJ2-3; TRBD1 agrees at 7 bases. The CDR3 runs 16 residues. Germline CDR1 and CDR2: SGHRS and YFSETQ. With 0 bases clipped from V and 0 bases from J, the junction kept 4 bases outside the gene matches. For the CDR3, the DNA is TGCGCCAGCAGCTTGGCGAGGGGGCTGAGCACAGATACGCAGTATTTT. The encoded protein is CASSLARGLSTDTQYF.

This rearrangement joins TRBV7-3 to TRBJ1-2, with 7 bases identical to TRBD1. CDR3 length equals 13 residues. CDR1 and CDR2 (germline): SGHTA, FQGTGA. With V trimmed by 5 bases and J by 4 bases, 4 bases remained unmatched. For the CDR3, the DNA is TGTGCCAGCAGCGACAGGGCGGGCTATGGCTACACCTTC. This gives the protein CASSDRAGYGYTF. Looking up the rest from reference TRBV7-3 and TRBJ1-2 gives the full variable domain: GAGVSQTPSNKVTEKGKYVELRCDPISGHTALYWYRQSLGQGPEFLIYFQGTGAADDSGLPNDRFFAVRPEGSVSTLKIQRTERGDSAVYLCASSDRAGYGYTFGSGTRLTVV.

The genes are TRBV7-2 and TRBJ2-5, with D hard to call. The CDR3 totals 12 residues. With 3 bases removed from V and 5 bases from J, the gap between germline ends came to 7 bases. Germline values: CDR1 SGHTA, CDR2 FQGNSA. In DNA form, the CDR3 reads TGTGCCAGCAGCTTGGGGTTGGAGACCCAGTACTTC. It specifies CASSLGLETQYF.

The rearrangement uses TRBV6-1 and TRBJ1-3; D call uncertain. CDR3 length: 17 amino acids. Trimming pared 4 bases from V and 1 base from J, leaving 17 bases between. The germline V gene has CDR1 MNHNS and CDR2 SASEGT. CDR3 residues: CASSAVGPGASGNTIYF. The CDR3 DNA reads TGTGCCAGCAGTGCCGTGGGTCCAGGCGCTTCTGGAAACACCATATATTTT.

This sequence joins TRBV6-5 and TRBJ1-2; the D is unclear. The germline CDR1 and CDR2 sequences are MNHEY and SVGAGI. V was trimmed by 7 bases and J by 5 bases, leaving 14 bases between them. The CDR3 has 13 amino acids. The DNA for the CDR3 is TGTGCCAGCATCCCCCACGAGGCGTATGGCTACACCTTC. Amino acid sequence: CASIPHEAYGYTF.

As concerns this clone: One end of the junction varies from germline; a read error may be responsible. The gene calls are TRBV6-6 and TRBJ2-7; TRBD2 aligns across 12 bases. CDR3 length: 16 residues. Germline loops: CDR1 MNHNY, CDR2 SVGAGI (reference sequence). The DNA of the CDR3 is TGTGCCAGCAGTTACTTCGGGCTAGCGGGAGGGAGGGGTGTAGACTTC. Residues: CASSYFGLAGGRGVDF.